This T cell receptor beta chain was sequenced for a study of identical twins. Study-level points and caveats: Twins' excess sharing was less marked for out-of-frame beta sequences.

This clonotype was recorded at least ten times. Its specificity is not known. Germline V gene data show CDR1 as LGHDT and CDR2 as YNNKEL (reference sequence). V was shortened by 0 bases and J by 4 bases, with 19 bases between the two germline ends. The CDR3 extends over 18 amino acids. The cDNA had a unique molecular identifier and a template-switch universal primer site. MiXCR was run by TCRdb on the 5' RACE reads, yielding one entry per CDR3 protein. The sample records 460,000 or so distinct CDR3 sequences, more than 13% being singletons. In addition, the sample was reused for a study of yellow fever vaccine responses in identical twins.

The receptor comes from a woman aged 18 to 35 in good health. Specimen: CD4+ T cells sorted from blood. The chain links TRBV3-1 to TRBJ2-1; D gene uncertain. The CDR3: CASSQEGPPQRSYNEQFF. The CDR3 DNA is TGTGCCAGCAGCCAAGAAGGCCCCCCACAGCGTTCTTACAATGAGCAGTTCTTC.